The 8 T cell receptor beta chains presented below share a single source sample, sequenced in a study of early T cells in non-severe SARS-CoV-2 infection. Each CDR3 protein is one row after TCRdb ran MiXCR on the 5' RACE reads. This table holds more than 60,000 distinct CDR3 sequences, roughly an eighth found once. Material: whole blood. These receptors all come from an adult who was a healthcare worker with PCR-confirmed SARS-CoV-2 infection or an uninfected control (not recorded which).

This clonotype showed up many times. This chain's CDR3 is CSARELTGGLTEAFF. For the CDR3, the DNA is TGCAGTGCTAGGGAGCTGACAGGGGGTTTGACTGAAGCTTTCTTT. The J gene is TRBJ1-1, the V gene TRBV20-1; 9 positions agree with TRBD1. The V and J ends lost 3 bases and 5 bases, in that order; junction bases with no gene match: 10. CDR1 is DFQATT, CDR2 SNEGSKA, per germline (reference sequence). The length of the CDR3 is 15 residues.

There are a few counts of this clonotype. The chain combines TRBV5-4 with TRBJ1-4; the match to TRBD1 covers 7 bases. CDR1 is SGHNT, CDR2 YYREEE, per germline (reference sequence). V was clipped by 4 bases and J by 5 bases; unmatched bases: 8. The CDR3 covers 15 residues. The CDR3 DNA reads as TGTGCCAGCAGCCTTCAGACAGGGCGGAATGAAAAACTGTTTTTT. Translation gives CASSLQTGRNEKLFF.

The rearrangement joins TRBV7-3 to TRBJ2-3, with 8 bases lining up with TRBD1. Trimming cost V 4 bases and J 1 base; bases outside gene matches: 10. From germline, CDR1 is SGHTA and CDR2 FQGTGA. This CDR3 is built from 17 residues. Here the CDR3 reads CASSSPGRGLGTDTQYF. The CDR3 nucleotides read TGTGCCAGCAGCTCACCGGGCAGGGGGCTCGGCACAGATACGCAGTATTTT.

This clonotype was counted only a few times. The chain employs TRBV6-1 and TRBJ2-4; D remains ambiguous. V was pared by 7 bases and J by 0 bases, with 13 bases between. From germline, CDR1 is MNHNS and CDR2 SASEGT. This CDR3 has 15 amino acids. The CDR3 protein is CASTQNRIAKNIQYF. CDR3 nucleotides: TGTGCCAGCACCCAGAATCGGATAGCCAAAAACATTCAGTACTTC.

The table lists this clonotype with many counts. This chain uses TRBV28 with TRBJ2-2; 7 nucleotides align to TRBD2. In germline, CDR1 is MDHEN, CDR2 SYDVKM. V trimming: 6 bases; J trimming: 2 bases; junction bases outside the gene matches: 6. CDR3 length equals 15 residues. The CDR3 DNA reads as TGTGCCAGCAGCCCCCCGGGACTAAACACCGGGGAGCTGTTTTTT. This translates into CASSPPGLNTGELFF.

This clonotype was picked up a small number of times. The V gene is TRBV21-1, the J gene TRBJ2-2. TRBV21-1 is deemed a pseudogene. The CDR3 sequence is 15 residues long. CDR3 coding DNA: TGTGCCGTCGGTAAAGGACGGGGGAACACCGGGGAGCTGTTTTTT. This translates into CAVGKGRGNTGELFF.

This clonotype has more than one count but fewer than ten. This chain links TRBV20-1 with TRBJ2-7, with D possibly being TRBD1 or TRBD2 (5 bases each). Germline V CDR1 and CDR2: DFQATT, SNEGSKA (reference sequence). V was clipped by 3 bases and J by 0 bases, with 6 bases between them. The CDR3 is 12 residues long. For the CDR3, the DNA is TGCAGTGCTAGGGGGGACTCCTACGAGCAGTACTTC. Amino acid sequence: CSARGDSYEQYF.

This clonotype has a count of ten or more. The chain combines TRBV18 with TRBJ1-1; 9 bases map to TRBD1. Germline V gene lookup returns CDR1 KGHSH and CDR2 LQKENI. V trimming: 1 base; J trimming: 5 bases; junction bases outside the gene matches: 2. CDR3 length equals 14 residues. CDR3 protein: CASSPLGQGTEAFF. The CDR3, as DNA: TGTGCCAGCTCACCACTAGGACAGGGGACTGAAGCTTTCTTT.